This T cell receptor beta chain was documented in a study of T cells in localized non-small cell lung cancer. Study results and caveats: Higher blood T cell density tracked longer overall survival. There were a median around 57 of the top 100 tumor clones appearing in adjacent lung. Multi-region tumor sequencing was not done, so intratumor heterogeneity could not be excluded. There was higher T cell clonality in uninvolved adjacent lung than in tumor, and it was highest there.

Germline V gene lookup returns CDR1 GTSNPN and CDR2 SVGIG (reference sequence). V lost 7 bases and J 0 bases, leaving 19 bases between the germline ends. The CDR3 runs to 16 residues. This clone occurred a few times. The antigen is undetermined. The table came from immunoSEQ multiplex PCR; TCRdb's copy has only in-frame clones and leaves some out. Among 2,500 to 4,000 clones listed, 34% were seen once. This receptor was obtained from a female donor over 55 with stage I lung adenocarcinoma. Sequencing used lung tumor tissue, obtained before any cancer treatment. This sequence joins TRBV30 and TRBJ1-3; D possibly corresponds to TRBD1 (6 bases). CDR3 DNA: TGTGCCTCGACTGGGGGCCGGGACGTCTCTGGAAACACCATATATTTT. It codes for CASTGGRDVSGNTIYF.